This TCR beta chain comes out of a study of cytomegalovirus exposure and HLA in healthy donors. With regard to this clone: Its antigen is currently unknown.

The V end was cut by 6 bases, the J end by 10 bases, with 12 bases between. Germline assignment: CDR1 MNHNS and CDR2 SASEGT. The CDR3 runs to 11 residues. 13 Jbeta primers and 60 Vbeta primers were used for the PCR. The repertoire was sequenced with immunoSEQ multiplex PCR; TCRdb's copy has only in-frame clones and lacks some. Here the sample spans around 190,000 clones, around three quarters being singletons. Overall study results and limits: An ancestry cluster, one associated with Asian ancestry, reportedly showed fewer N-insertions than the 666-donor mean in a later analysis. Analysis was carried out at a later point, and it linked a missense DCLRE1C variant to TCR beta V- and J-gene trimming.

V gene TRBV6-1 combines with J gene TRBJ1-1, with D perhaps matching TRBD1 (6 bases). This clonotype originated in a woman between 35 and 50 years old in good health and CMV-seronegative. Sequencing input: PBMCs. CDR3 DNA sequence: TGTGCCAGCAGGGCAGGGGCCCGAGCTTTCTTT. It specifies CASRAGARAFF.